A selection of T cell receptor beta chains follows, all from one sample in a study of cytomegalovirus exposure and HLA in healthy donors. TCRdb's copy holds only in-frame clones and misses some; the assay was immunoSEQ multiplex PCR. The sample contains roughly 230,000 clones, roughly 91% of which appear only once. Sequences were obtained from PBMCs. The receptor set was obtained from a girl aged 2-10 years in good health and CMV-seronegative. The CDR3 runs from the conserved cysteine through the conserved F or W. The order of the fields is V gene, D gene, clone size, J gene, CDR3 DNA, CDR3 protein. A D gene is named only where the DNA matches it firmly. A row's size may be missing; if present it is once, few, many or a size class.

V: TRBV30; D: .; size: once; J: TRBJ2-1; DNA: TGTGCCTGGAGTGTAGGAAAAGGGGGAGAATCCTACAATGAGCAGTTCTTC; CDR3: CAWSVGKGGESYNEQFF
V: TRBV2; D: TRBD2; size: few; J: TRBJ2-3; DNA: TGTGCCAGCATGAGCGGGGGCACAGATACGCAGTATTTT; CDR3: CASMSGGTDTQYF
V: TRBV19; D: TRBD2; size: .; J: TRBJ2-3; DNA: TGTGCCAGTAGTACCCGGGGGGGGAACCCCACAGATACGCAGTATTTT; CDR3: CASSTRGGNPTDTQYF
V: TRBV6-1; D: .; size: .; J: TRBJ2-7; DNA: TGTGCCAGCACCAGGGGCACAACCTACGAGCAGTACTTC; CDR3: CASTRGTTYEQYF
V: TRBV5-1; D: .; size: .; J: TRBJ2-5; DNA: TGCGCCAGCAGCTTGGGGGGCAGGGCGGAGACCCAGTACTTC; CDR3: CASSLGGRAETQYF
V: TRBV2; D: .; size: once; J: TRBJ2-7; DNA: TGTGCCAGCAGTGAGGCGGGAAGCCGCTACGAGCAGTACTTC; CDR3: CASSEAGSRYEQYF
V: TRBV7-8; D: .; size: .; J: TRBJ2-2; DNA: TGTGCCAGCAGCTTGGCCGCGAGGGCCGGGGAGCTGTTTTTT; CDR3: CASSLAARAGELFF
V: TRBV2; D: .; size: once; J: TRBJ1-4; DNA: TGTGCCAGCAGTGGGGAGGTTAATGAAAAACTGTTTTTT; CDR3: CASSGEVNEKLFF
V: TRBV5-6; D: TRBD2; size: .; J: TRBJ2-3; DNA: TGTGCCAGCAGCGGGGGGCGGGGGGTCCAGTATTTT; CDR3: CASSGGRGVQYF
V: TRBV2; D: TRBD1; size: .; J: TRBJ1-4; DNA: TGTGCCAGCAGGAAAACAGGGGCAACTAATGAAAAACTGTTTTTT; CDR3: CASRKTGATNEKLFF
V: TRBV13; D: TRBD2; size: .; J: TRBJ2-5; DNA: TGTGCCAGCAGCCACCGACTAGCGGGAGTCCAAGAGACCCAGTACTTC; CDR3: CASSHRLAGVQETQYF
V: TRBV28; D: .; size: .; J: TRBJ1-4; DNA: TGTGCCAGCACGGGGTCTAATGAAAAACTGTTTTTT; CDR3: CASTGSNEKLFF
V: TRBV27; D: .; size: .; J: TRBJ1-2; DNA: TGTGCCTCCCCCCAAGGAGGAGACACCCCCAAGAACTATGGCTACACCTTC; CDR3: CASPQGGDTPKNYGYTF
V: TRBV5-6; D: .; size: .; J: TRBJ2-1; DNA: TGTGCCAGCAGCTTGGCCGGAGACGCCCGATTGGGTGAGCAGTTCTTC; CDR3: CASSLAGDARLGEQFF
V: TRBV11-2; D: TRBD1; size: .; J: TRBJ1-1; DNA: TGTGCCAGCAGCTTAGTAGGGGGCGACACTGAAGCTTTCTTT; CDR3: CASSLVGGDTEAFF
V: TRBV5-1; D: TRBD1; size: .; J: TRBJ1-1; DNA: TGCGCCAGCAGCCTCGGGACAGAGAACATGAACACTGAAGCTTTCTTT; CDR3: CASSLGTENMNTEAFF
V: TRBV11-2; D: .; size: once; J: TRBJ2-3; DNA: TGTGCCAGCAGCTTTGGGGGGTACACAGATACGCAGTATTTT; CDR3: CASSFGGYTDTQYF
V: TRBV6-5; D: TRBD1; size: .; J: TRBJ2-2; DNA: TGTGCCAAGGGACAGGGGAACACCGGGGAGCTGTTTTTT; CDR3: CAKGQGNTGELFF
V: TRBV14; D: TRBD2; size: few; J: TRBJ2-5; DNA: TGTGCCAGCAGGCGGGGGGGCCGAGAGACCCAGTACTTC; CDR3: CASRRGGRETQYF
V: TRBV7-8; D: TRBD2; size: .; J: TRBJ2-7; DNA: TGTGCCAGCAGCCCCGGGACTAGCCTATTTTACGAGCAGTACTTC; CDR3: CASSPGTSLFYEQYF
V: TRBV11-2; D: .; size: once; J: TRBJ2-7; DNA: TGTGCCAGCAGCATGGATGGGCAGGCCGGCGAGCAGTACTTC; CDR3: CASSMDGQAGEQYF
V: TRBV5-1; D: TRBD2; size: .; J: TRBJ2-5; DNA: TGCGCCAGCAGCTTGGGACTAGCGGGGATTCAAGAGACCCAGTACTTC; CDR3: CASSLGLAGIQETQYF
V: TRBV30; D: .; size: .; J: TRBJ1-1; DNA: TGTGCCTGGACCCATAAGAGGAGGGAACCTGAAGCTTTCTTT; CDR3: CAWTHKRREPEAFF
V: TRBV5-4; D: TRBD1; size: .; J: TRBJ2-5; DNA: TGTGCCAGCAGCTCAGGGACAGCAGGATTGCAAGAGACCCAGTACTTC; CDR3: CASSSGTAGLQETQYF
V: TRBV19; D: .; size: .; J: TRBJ1-6; DNA: TGTGCCAGTAGTGGGTCTTCAGGCTATAATTCACCCCTCCACTTT; CDR3: CASSGSSGYNSPLHF
V: TRBV11-2; D: .; size: once; J: TRBJ1-1; DNA: TGTGCCAGCAGCTTCGGGGATACTGAAGCTTTCTTT; CDR3: CASSFGDTEAFF
V: TRBV10-3; D: .; size: .; J: TRBJ1-5; DNA: TGTGCCATCAGTGAGATGGAGGGAGGGGACAATCAGCCCCAGCATTTT; CDR3: CAISEMEGGDNQPQHF
V: TRBV7-9; D: .; size: .; J: TRBJ1-5; DNA: TGTGCCAGCAGCCTAACCGTGACCGGGAGCAATCAGCCCCAGCATTTT; CDR3: CASSLTVTGSNQPQHF
V: TRBV19; D: TRBD1; size: .; J: TRBJ1-5; DNA: TGTGCCAGTAGTAGTACAGGGGGCGGGGGGAGCAATCAGCCCCAGCATTTT; CDR3: CASSSTGGGGSNQPQHF
V: TRBV10-2; D: TRBD1; size: .; J: TRBJ2-2; DNA: TGCGCCACCGACCCGACAGGGTGGTTGAACACCGGGGAGCTGTTTTTT; CDR3: CATDPTGWLNTGELFF
V: TRBV30; D: .; size: .; J: TRBJ2-3; DNA: TGTGCCTGGGGAGGTGGGGGGGCAGCAGGCAGAGATACGCAGTATTTT; CDR3: CAWGGGGAAGRDTQYF
V: TRBV25-1; D: .; size: .; J: TRBJ1-2; DNA: TGTGCCAGCAGTCTCGGAGGGCCCAACTATGGCTACACCTTC; CDR3: CASSLGGPNYGYTF
V: TRBV7-9; D: TRBD2; size: .; J: TRBJ2-3; DNA: TGTGCCAGCAGCTTAGATAGGCGGGGGATACGCACAGATACGCAGTATTTT; CDR3: CASSLDRRGIRTDTQYF
V: TRBV10-1; D: TRBD2; size: .; J: TRBJ2-1; DNA: TGCGCCAGCAGTGAAGCGGGAGGGCTGGATGAGCAGTTCTTC; CDR3: CASSEAGGLDEQFF
V: TRBV21-1; D: .; size: .; J: TRBJ1-2; DNA: TGTGCCAGCAGCAAAGAGGAGGCCTTCTATGGCTACACCTTC; CDR3: CASSKEEAFYGYTF
V: TRBV10-1; D: .; size: .; J: TRBJ2-1; DNA: TGCGCCAGCAGTGACGGGGTAGGCAGTCCTGTGAATGAGCAGTTCTTC; CDR3: CASSDGVGSPVNEQFF
V: TRBV10-2; D: TRBD2; size: .; J: TRBJ2-7; DNA: TGCGCCAGCAGGGAAGCCGGGACTAGCGACTACGAGCAGTACTTC; CDR3: CASREAGTSDYEQYF
V: TRBV19; D: TRBD1; size: .; J: TRBJ1-5; DNA: TGTGCCAGTAGTATATGGGGACAGGGCCACGGGACCCAGCATTTT; CDR3: CASSIWGQGHGTQHF
V: TRBV30; D: .; size: .; J: TRBJ2-5; DNA: TGTGCCTGGAGTGGGTCAGGCAAAGAGACCCAGTACTTC; CDR3: CAWSGSGKETQYF
V: TRBV30; D: .; size: .; J: TRBJ1-2; DNA: TGTGCCTGGAGTGTACGGAGGGCTGATGGTGGCTACACCTTC; CDR3: CAWSVRRADGGYTF
V: TRBV7-6; D: TRBD2; size: .; J: TRBJ2-1; DNA: TGTGCCAGCAGCTTAGCGCTAGCGGGAGCGATTGAGCAGTTCTTC; CDR3: CASSLALAGAIEQFF
V: TRBV29-1; D: .; size: .; J: TRBJ1-3; DNA: TGCAGCGTTGAAGGGACGGAGGCTCCGGACGACTCTGGAAACACCATATATTTT; CDR3: CSVEGTEAPDDSGNTIYF
V: TRBV7-9; D: .; size: .; J: TRBJ1-3; DNA: TGTGCCAGCAGCCCATACCGCCAGGGGATCTCTGGAAACACCATATATTTT; CDR3: CASSPYRQGISGNTIYF
V: TRBV2; D: .; size: .; J: TRBJ2-1; DNA: TGTGCCACCCAACTAGCAGGCTACTACAATGAGCAGTTCTTC; CDR3: CATQLAGYYNEQFF
V: TRBV7-9; D: TRBD1; size: .; J: TRBJ1-1; DNA: TGTGCCAGCAGCTTTCCCCGCGACAGGGGGGGTTGGAACACTGAAGCTTTCTTT; CDR3: CASSFPRDRGGWNTEAFF
V: TRBV5-1; D: TRBD2; size: .; J: TRBJ2-7; DNA: TGCGCCAGCAGCTTATTGACTAGCGGGAGCTCCTCCTCCTACGAGCAGTACTTC; CDR3: CASSLLTSGSSSSYEQYF
V: TRBV18; D: TRBD1; size: .; J: TRBJ1-6; DNA: TGTGCCAGCTCACGCAAGACGGGACAGGGAAATAATTCACCCCTCCACTTT; CDR3: CASSRKTGQGNNSPLHF
V: TRBV11-2; D: .; size: .; J: TRBJ2-7; DNA: TGTGCCAGCAGCTTAACCACAGATCCCTACGAGCAGTACTTC; CDR3: CASSLTTDPYEQYF
V: TRBV18; D: TRBD1; size: once; J: TRBJ2-7; DNA: TGTGCCAGCTCACCGGGACAGGGGATACGGGTGAACGAGCAGTACTTC; CDR3: CASSPGQGIRVNEQYF
V: TRBV14; D: .; size: .; J: TRBJ1-3; DNA: TGTGCCAGCAGCCCTTGGACAGTTACGACGGGAAACACCATATATTTT; CDR3: CASSPWTVTTGNTIYF
V: TRBV9; D: .; size: .; J: TRBJ2-3; DNA: TGTGCCAGCAGCGTAGAGGCGGGGGCAAGCACAGATACGCAGTATTTT; CDR3: CASSVEAGASTDTQYF
V: TRBV11-2; D: .; size: .; J: TRBJ2-7; DNA: TGTGCCAGCAGCTTGAGGGACAAAAACTACGAGCAGTACTTC; CDR3: CASSLRDKNYEQYF
V: TRBV6-5; D: .; size: .; J: TRBJ2-2; DNA: TGTTCGTCTCGGGCCGGGGGAGCCGGGGAGCTGTTTTTT; CDR3: CSSRAGGAGELFF
V: TRBV5-1; D: TRBD1; size: .; J: TRBJ1-1; DNA: TGCGCCAGCAGCTTGAGGGCAGGGGGCATAAGTGGTACTGAAGCTTTCTTT; CDR3: CASSLRAGGISGTEAFF
V: TRBV5-6; D: TRBD2; size: .; J: TRBJ2-3; DNA: TGTGCCAGCAACTCCGGGACTAGCGTGGCGCAGTATTTT; CDR3: CASNSGTSVAQYF
V: TRBV27; D: TRBD1; size: .; J: TRBJ1-5; DNA: TGTGCCAGCAGTTCGACAGGGGTGGGCAATCAGCCCCAGCATTTT; CDR3: CASSSTGVGNQPQHF
V: TRBV9; D: .; size: .; J: TRBJ1-1; DNA: TGTGCCAGCAGCCGTGGAGGGGTCTGGAACACTGAAGCTTTCTTT; CDR3: CASSRGGVWNTEAFF
V: TRBV29-1; D: .; size: .; J: TRBJ2-7; DNA: TGCAGCGTTGAGGGGGACGCAGGGGGGTTCGGAGAGCAGTACTTC; CDR3: CSVEGDAGGFGEQYF
V: TRBV6-5; D: .; size: .; J: TRBJ2-7; DNA: TGTGCCAGCAGGGGCTTGTGGGAGCAGTACTTC; CDR3: CASRGLWEQYF